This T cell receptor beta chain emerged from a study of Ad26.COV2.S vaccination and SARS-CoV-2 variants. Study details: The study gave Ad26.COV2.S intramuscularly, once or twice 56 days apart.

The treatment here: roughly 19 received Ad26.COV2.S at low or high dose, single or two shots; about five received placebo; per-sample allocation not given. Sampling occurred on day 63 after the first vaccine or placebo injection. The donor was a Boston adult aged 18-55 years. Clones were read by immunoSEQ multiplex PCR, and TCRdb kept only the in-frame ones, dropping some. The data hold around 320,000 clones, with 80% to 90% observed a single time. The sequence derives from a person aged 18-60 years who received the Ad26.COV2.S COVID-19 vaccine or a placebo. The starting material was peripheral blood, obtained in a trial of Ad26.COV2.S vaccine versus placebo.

CDR3 in amino acids: CATSPLVLTGKPKKLFF. Here the CDR3 DNA reads TGTGCCACATCCCCTTTAGTTCTGACAGGAAAGCCCAAAAAACTGTTTTTT. The chain uses TRBV10-3 and TRBJ1-4; maybe TRBD1 (6 bases). This CDR3 comprises 17 residues. Germline CDR1 is ENHRY and CDR2 is SYGVKD. V gave up 10 bases and J gave up 9 bases, with 30 bases separating them.